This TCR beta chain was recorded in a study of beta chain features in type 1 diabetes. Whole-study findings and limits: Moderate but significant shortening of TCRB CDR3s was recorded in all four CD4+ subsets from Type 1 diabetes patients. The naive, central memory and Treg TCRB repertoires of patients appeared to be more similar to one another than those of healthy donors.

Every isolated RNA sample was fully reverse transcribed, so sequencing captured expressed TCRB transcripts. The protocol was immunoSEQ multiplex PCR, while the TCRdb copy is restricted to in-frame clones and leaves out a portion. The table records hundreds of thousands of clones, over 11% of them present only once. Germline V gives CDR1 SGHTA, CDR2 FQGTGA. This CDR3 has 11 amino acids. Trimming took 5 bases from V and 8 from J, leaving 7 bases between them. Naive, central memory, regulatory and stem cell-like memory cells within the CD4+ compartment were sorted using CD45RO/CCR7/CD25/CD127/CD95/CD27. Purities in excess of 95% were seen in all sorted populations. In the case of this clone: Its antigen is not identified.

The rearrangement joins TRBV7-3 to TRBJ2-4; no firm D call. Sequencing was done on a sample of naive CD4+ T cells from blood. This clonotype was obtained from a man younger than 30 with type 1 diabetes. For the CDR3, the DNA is TGTGCCAGCAGCCCAGGAGACATTCAGTACTTC. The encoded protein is CASSPGDIQYF.